The present T cell receptor (beta chain) was sequenced within a study of spatial heterogeneity in lung cancer. Looking at the study overall: There were, on average, more than 8.5 raw-read appearances for each unique TCR and UMI combination.

Every TCR cDNA molecule carried a tag that served as a unique molecular identifier. TCRdb itself ran the 5' RACE reads through MiXCR, one entry per CDR3 protein. The profile shows fewer than 55,000 distinct CDR3 sequences, 6.5% to 8% of them singletons. Study results and caveats: The appearance of ubiquitous expanded tumor TCRs in blood was greater at resection than follow-up.

This clonotype was counted a few times. Its antigen is unknown. Indicated time point: sample taken at primary tumor resection. Unsorted whole RNA samples from tumor, nontumor lung or frozen PBMC were sequenced. A total of about 73 untreated early-stage non-small cell lung cancer patients served as donors. Material: PBMCs, obtained at surgery. This sequence originates from a female donor with early-stage non-small cell lung cancer.

The CDR3 protein is CASRRDRDGYTF. CDR3 bases: TGTGCCAGCAGACGGGACAGGGATGGCTACACCTTC. The chain is built from TRBV13 and TRBJ1-2; 9 bases align to TRBD1. Germline values: CDR1 PRHDT, CDR2 FYEKMQ (reference sequence). The CDR3 runs to 12 residues. V lost 6 bases, J lost 6 bases, and 2 bases stayed unmatched.